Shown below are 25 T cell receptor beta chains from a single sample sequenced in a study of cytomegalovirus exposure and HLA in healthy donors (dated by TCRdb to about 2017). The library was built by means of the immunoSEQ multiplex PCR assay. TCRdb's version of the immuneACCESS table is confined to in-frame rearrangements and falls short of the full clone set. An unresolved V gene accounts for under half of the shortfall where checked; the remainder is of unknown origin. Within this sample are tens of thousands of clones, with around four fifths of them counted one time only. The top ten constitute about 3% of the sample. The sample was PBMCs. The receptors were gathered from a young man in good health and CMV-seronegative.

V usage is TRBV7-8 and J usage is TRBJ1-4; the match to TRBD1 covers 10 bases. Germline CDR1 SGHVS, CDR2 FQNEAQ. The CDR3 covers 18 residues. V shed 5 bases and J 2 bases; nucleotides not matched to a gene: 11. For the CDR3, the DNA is TGTGCCAGCAGCGATACCGGGACAGGGGTAGGGACTAATGAAAAACTGTTTTTT. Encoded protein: CASSDTGTGVGTNEKLFF.

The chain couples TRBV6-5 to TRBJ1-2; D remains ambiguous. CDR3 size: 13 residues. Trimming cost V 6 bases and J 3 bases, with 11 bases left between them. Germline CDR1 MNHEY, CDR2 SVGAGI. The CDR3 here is CASSQVGYYGYTF. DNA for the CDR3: TGTGCCAGCAGCCAAGTGGGCTACTATGGCTACACCTTC.

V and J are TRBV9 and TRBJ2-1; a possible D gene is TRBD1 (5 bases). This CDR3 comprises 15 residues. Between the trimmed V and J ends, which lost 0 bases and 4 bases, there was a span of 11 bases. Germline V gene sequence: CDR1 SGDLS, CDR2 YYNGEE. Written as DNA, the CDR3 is TGTGCCAGCAGCGTAGGGAGTCAGGGTTACAATGAGCAGTTCTTC. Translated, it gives CASSVGSQGYNEQFF.

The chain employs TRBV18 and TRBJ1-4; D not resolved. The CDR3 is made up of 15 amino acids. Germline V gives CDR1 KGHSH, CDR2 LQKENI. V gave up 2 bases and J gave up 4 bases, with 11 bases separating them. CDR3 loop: CASSPLSGFNEKLFF. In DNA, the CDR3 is TGTGCCAGCTCACCATTATCAGGCTTTAATGAAAAACTGTTTTTT.

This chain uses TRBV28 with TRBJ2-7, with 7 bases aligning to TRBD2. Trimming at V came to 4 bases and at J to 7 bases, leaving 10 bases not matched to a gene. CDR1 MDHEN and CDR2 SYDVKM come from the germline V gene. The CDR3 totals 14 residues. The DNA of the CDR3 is TGTGCCAGCAGTTCCCAATGGGGACTACGGGAGCAGTACTTC. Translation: CASSSQWGLREQYF.

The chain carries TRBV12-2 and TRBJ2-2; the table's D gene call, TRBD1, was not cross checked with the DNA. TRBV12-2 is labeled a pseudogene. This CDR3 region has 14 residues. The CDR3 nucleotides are TGTGCAAGTCGCTTAAGACAGGAGGCCGGGGAGCTGTTTTTT. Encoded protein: CASRLRQEAGELFF.

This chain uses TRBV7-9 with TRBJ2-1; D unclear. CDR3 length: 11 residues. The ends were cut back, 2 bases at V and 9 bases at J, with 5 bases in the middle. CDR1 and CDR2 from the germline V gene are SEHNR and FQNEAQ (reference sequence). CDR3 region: CASSLNGEQFF. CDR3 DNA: TGTGCCAGCAGCTTAAACGGTGAGCAGTTCTTC.

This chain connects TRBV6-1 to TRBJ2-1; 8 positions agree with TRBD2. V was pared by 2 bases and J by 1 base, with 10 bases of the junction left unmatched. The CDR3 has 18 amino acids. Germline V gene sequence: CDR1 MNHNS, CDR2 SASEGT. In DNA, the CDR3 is TGTGCCAGCAGTGAACTGGTCTTCCGGGGGGGATCCTACAATGAGCAGTTCTTC. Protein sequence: CASSELVFRGGSYNEQFF.

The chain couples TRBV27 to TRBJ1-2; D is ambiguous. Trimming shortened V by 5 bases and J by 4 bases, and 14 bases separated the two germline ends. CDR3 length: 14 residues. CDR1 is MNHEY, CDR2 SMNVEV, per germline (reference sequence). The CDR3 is CASSPTSSSYGYTF. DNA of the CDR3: TGTGCCAGCAGTCCTACCTCATCGTCCTATGGCTACACCTTC.

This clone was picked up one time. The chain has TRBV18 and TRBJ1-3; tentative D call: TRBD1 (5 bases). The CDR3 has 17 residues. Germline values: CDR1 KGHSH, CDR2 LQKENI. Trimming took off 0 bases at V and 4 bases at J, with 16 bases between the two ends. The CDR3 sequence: CASSPPREVPSGNTIYF. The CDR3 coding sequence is TGTGCCAGCTCACCACCCAGGGAGGTTCCTTCCGGAAACACCATATATTTT.

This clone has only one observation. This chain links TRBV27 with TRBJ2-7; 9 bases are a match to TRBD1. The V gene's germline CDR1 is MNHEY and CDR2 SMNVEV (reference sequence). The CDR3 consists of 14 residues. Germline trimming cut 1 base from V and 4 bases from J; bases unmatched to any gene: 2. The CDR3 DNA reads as TGTGCCAGCAGTTTATTGGGACAGGGTTACGAGCAGTACTTC. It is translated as CASSLLGQGYEQYF.

The CDR3 sequence is CASSGGGVVEQYV. The DNA of the CDR3 is TGTGCCAGCAGCGGAGGGGGAGTAGTCGAGCAGTACGTC. This chain uses TRBV9 with TRBJ2-7; D may be TRBD1 (6 bases). The germline V and J ends were trimmed by 3 bases and 6 bases, with 13 bases remaining between them. In germline, CDR1 is SGDLS, CDR2 YYNGEE. The CDR3 sequence is 13 residues long.

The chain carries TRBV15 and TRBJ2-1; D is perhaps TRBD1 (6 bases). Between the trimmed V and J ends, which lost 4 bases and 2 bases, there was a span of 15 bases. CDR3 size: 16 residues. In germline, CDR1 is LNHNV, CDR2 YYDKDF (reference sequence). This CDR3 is CATSTEDGGPYNEQFF. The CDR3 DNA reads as TGTGCCACCAGCACCGAGGATGGGGGCCCCTACAATGAGCAGTTCTTC.

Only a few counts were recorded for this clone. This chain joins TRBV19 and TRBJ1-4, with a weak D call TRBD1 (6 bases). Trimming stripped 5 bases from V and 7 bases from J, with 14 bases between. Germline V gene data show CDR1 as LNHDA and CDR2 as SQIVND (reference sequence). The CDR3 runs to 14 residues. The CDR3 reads CASSRGGSAEKLFF. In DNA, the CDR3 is TGTGCCAGTAGTCGGGGGGGCAGCGCTGAAAAACTGTTTTTT.

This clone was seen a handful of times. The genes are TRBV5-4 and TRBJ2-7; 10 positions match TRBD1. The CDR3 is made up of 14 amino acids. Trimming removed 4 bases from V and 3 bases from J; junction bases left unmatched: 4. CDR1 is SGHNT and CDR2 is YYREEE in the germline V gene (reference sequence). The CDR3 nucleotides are TGTGCCAGCAGCGGGGGGGACAGGGGCTACGAGCAGTACTTC. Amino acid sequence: CASSGGDRGYEQYF.

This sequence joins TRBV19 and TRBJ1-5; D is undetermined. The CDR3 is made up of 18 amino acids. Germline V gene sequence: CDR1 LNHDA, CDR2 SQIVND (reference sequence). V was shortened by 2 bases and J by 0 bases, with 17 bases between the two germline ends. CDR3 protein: CASSIRFTAPYSNQPQHF. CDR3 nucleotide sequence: TGTGCCAGTAGTATACGGTTTACAGCCCCGTATAGCAATCAGCCCCAGCATTTT.

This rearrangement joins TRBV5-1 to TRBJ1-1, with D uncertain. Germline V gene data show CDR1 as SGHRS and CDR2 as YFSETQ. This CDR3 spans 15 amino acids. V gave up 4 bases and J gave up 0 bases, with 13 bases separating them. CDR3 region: CASSPTSGLNTEAFF. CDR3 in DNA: TGCGCCAGCAGCCCAACTAGCGGCCTGAACACTGAAGCTTTCTTT.

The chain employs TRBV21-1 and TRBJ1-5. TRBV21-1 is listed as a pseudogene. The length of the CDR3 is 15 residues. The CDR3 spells CASSKGGLVNQPQHF. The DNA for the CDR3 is TGTGCCAGCAGCAAAGGAGGTTTGGTAAATCAGCCCCAGCATTTT.

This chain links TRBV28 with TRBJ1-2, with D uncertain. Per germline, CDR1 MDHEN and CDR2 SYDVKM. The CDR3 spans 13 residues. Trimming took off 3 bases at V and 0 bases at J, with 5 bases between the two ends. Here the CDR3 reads CASSFTANYGYTF. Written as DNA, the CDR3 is TGTGCCAGCAGTTTCACGGCTAACTATGGCTACACCTTC.

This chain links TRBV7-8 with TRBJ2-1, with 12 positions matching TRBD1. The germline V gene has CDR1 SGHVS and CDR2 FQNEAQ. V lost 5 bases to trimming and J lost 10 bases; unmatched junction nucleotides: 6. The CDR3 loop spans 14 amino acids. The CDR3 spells CASSMGQGASEQFF. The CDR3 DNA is TGTGCCAGCAGCATGGGACAGGGGGCGAGCGAGCAGTTCTTC. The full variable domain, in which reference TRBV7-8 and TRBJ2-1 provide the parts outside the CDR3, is GAGVSQSPRYKVAKRGQDVALRCDPISGHVSLFWYQQALGQGPEFLTYFQNEAQLDKSGLPSDRFFAERPEGSVSTLKIQRTQQEDSAVYLCASSMGQGASEQFFGPGTRLTVL.

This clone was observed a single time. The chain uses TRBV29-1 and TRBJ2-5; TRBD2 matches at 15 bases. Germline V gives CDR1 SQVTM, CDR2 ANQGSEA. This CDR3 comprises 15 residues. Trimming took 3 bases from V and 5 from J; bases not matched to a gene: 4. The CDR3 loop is CSVDGTSGRSETQYF. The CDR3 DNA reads TGCAGCGTTGACGGGACTAGCGGGAGGTCGGAGACCCAGTACTTC.

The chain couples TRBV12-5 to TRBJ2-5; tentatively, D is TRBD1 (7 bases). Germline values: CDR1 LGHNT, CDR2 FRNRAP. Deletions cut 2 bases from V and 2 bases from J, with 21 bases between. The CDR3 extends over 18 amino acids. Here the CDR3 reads CASGLTTRQGRGQETQYF. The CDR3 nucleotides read TGTGCTAGTGGTTTGACAACGCGACAGGGTCGGGGGCAAGAGACCCAGTACTTC.

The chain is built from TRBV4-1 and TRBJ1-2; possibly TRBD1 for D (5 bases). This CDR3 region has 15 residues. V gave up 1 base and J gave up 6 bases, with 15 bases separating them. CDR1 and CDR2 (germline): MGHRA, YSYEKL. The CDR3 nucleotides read TGCGCCAGCAGCCAAGGGACACTGGTGATGGATGGCTACACCTTC. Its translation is CASSQGTLVMDGYTF.

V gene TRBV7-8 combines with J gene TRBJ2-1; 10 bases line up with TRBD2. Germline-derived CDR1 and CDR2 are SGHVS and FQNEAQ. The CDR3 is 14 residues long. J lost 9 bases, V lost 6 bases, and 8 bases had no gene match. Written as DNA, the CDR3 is TGTGCCAGCAGGCCTAGCGGGAGAGTAGGTGAGCAGTTCTTC. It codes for CASRPSGRVGEQFF.

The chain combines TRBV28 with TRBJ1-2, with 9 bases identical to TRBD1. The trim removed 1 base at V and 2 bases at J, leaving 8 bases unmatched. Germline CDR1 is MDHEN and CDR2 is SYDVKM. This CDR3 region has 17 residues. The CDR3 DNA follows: TGTGCCAGCAGTTTATCTCCCGGGACAGGGTTCAACTATGGCTACACCTTC. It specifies CASSLSPGTGFNYGYTF.